This TCR beta chain was documented in a study of CD8+ T cells in alopecia areata. The wider study: It was oral tofacitinib, at 5 to 10 mg twice daily, that treated patients received. A 6-month period off drug followed tofacitinib, which lasted 6 to 18 months.

Isolated RNA was reverse transcribed into cDNA used as the sequencing template. The repertoire was sequenced with immunoSEQ multiplex PCR; TCRdb's copy has only in-frame clones and lacks some. The sample shows about 140,000 clones, approximately 49% of them seen only once. Germline V gives CDR1 SQVTM, CDR2 ANQGSEA. The V segment lost 0 bases and the J segment 10 bases; nucleotides outside the gene matches: 13. CDR3 length: 17 amino acids. Lesional scalp punch biopsies and peripheral blood came from alopecia areata patients. PBMC-derived CD4+ and CD8+ T cells were sorted. This clone has more than one count but fewer than ten.

Source: CD4+ T cells sorted from blood, taken at week 0. The source is a human donor with alopecia areata. The gene calls are TRBV29-1 and TRBJ2-1; 12 bases fit TRBD2. The CDR3 DNA reads as TGCAGCGTTGAAGATCCCCCCACTAGCGGGAGGTATGGGGAGCAGTTCTTC. Translation: CSVEDPPTSGRYGEQFF.